The sequence of this T cell receptor (beta chain) was determined in a study of T-cell reconstitution after alpha-beta-depleted transplantation in children. This clonotype was recorded a few times. Unique molecular identifiers were used to barcode this TCRbeta library. TCRdb reprocessed the PCR reads with MiXCR, giving one entry per CDR3 protein. The sample has 100,000 to 120,000 distinct CDR3 sequences; 10% are singletons. The sequence derives from a human donor who donated a stem cell graft to a child with acute lymphoblastic leukemia. Sequenced here: PBMCs from the stem cell graft donor, sampled from the stem cell graft.

The DNA for the CDR3 is TGTGCCAGCAGCTTGATGGTGGCCGGGGGCTACACCTTC. Translated: CASSLMVAGGYTF. The rearrangement uses TRBV5-4 and TRBJ1-2, with no clear D. V dropped 1 base and J dropped 8 bases, with 12 bases sitting between them. The CDR3 runs 13 residues. Germline CDR1 is SGHNT and CDR2 is YYREEE (reference sequence).